Sequencing of this TCR beta chain was carried out in a study of T cell responses to AZD1222 COVID-19 vaccine. Study-level results: Mostly white British, mostly female donors; authors suggested clonal diversity may be underestimated.

Second-dose groups at about 4 or about 12 weeks were pooled. With regard to this clone: What it recognizes is unknown.

With 4 bases clipped from V and 7 bases from J, the junction kept 9 bases outside the gene matches. Germline V CDR1 and CDR2: LNHDA, SQIVND (reference sequence). The CDR3 runs 14 residues. Sequencing was performed with immunoSEQ multiplex PCR; in TCRdb, only in-frame clones are kept and a portion is missing. The sample carries more than 90,000 clones, approximately 89% recorded once. Sequenced here: peripheral blood, sampled 28 days after the second AZD1222 dose. J is TRBJ2-7 and V is TRBV19, with 8 bases fitting TRBD1. The source is an adult who received the AZD1222 COVID-19 vaccine. The CDR3 coding sequence is TGTGCCAGTAGTAGGGTCGGCAGGGGGCAGGAGCAGTACTTC. It specifies CASSRVGRGQEQYF.